One sample yielded the 13 T cell receptor beta chains listed below, sequenced in a study of shared clonotypes between healthy human individuals. Profiling relied on immunoSEQ multiplex PCR, and the TCRdb table lists in-frame clones only, not all of them. The sample carries fewer than 400,000 clones, around 72% recorded once. The sequenced material came from memory CD4+ T cells sorted from blood. Subset specified: CD45RA-negative fraction. The receptor source for this set is a man aged 25-40 years in good health.

The chain links TRBV5-1 to TRBJ2-4; D is uncertain. There are 15 residues in the CDR3. The germline CDR1 and CDR2 sequences are SGHRS and YFSETQ. V lost 1 base to trimming and J lost 5 bases, with 13 bases between them. CDR3 region: CASSLSPGWENIQYF. The DNA of the CDR3 is TGCGCCAGCAGCTTGTCTCCCGGCTGGGAAAACATTCAGTACTTC.

The chain carries TRBV4-1 and TRBJ2-7; 10 bases match TRBD2. V trimming: 0 bases; J trimming: 6 bases; junction bases outside the gene matches: 11. The CDR3 totals 17 residues. Germline V gene lookup returns CDR1 MGHRA and CDR2 YSYEKL. As DNA, the CDR3 is TGCGCCAGCAGCCAAGATCGGGCTAGCGGGAGTGAAGTCGAGCAGTACTTC. Protein: CASSQDRASGSEVEQYF.

CDR3 sequence (DNA): TGTGCCAGCAGCTTGCGCCGGATGGGCACAGATACGCAGTATTTT. Protein sequence: CASSLRRMGTDTQYF. The gene calls are TRBV5-6 and TRBJ2-3; D uncertain. Germline V lookup: CDR1 SGHDT, CDR2 YYEEEE. V shed 1 base and J shed 1 base, with 10 bases lying between them. The CDR3 extends over 15 amino acids.

The V and J genes are TRBV6-5 and TRBJ2-7, with a weak D call TRBD1 (5 bases). The germline gives CDR1 MNHEY, CDR2 SVGAGI. This CDR3 spans 14 amino acids. The V end lost 5 bases, the J end lost 4 bases, and 15 bases lay between the germline ends. CDR3 loop: CASSPLQARYEQYF. The CDR3 region has the DNA TGTGCCAGCAGTCCCTTACAGGCCAGGTACGAGCAGTACTTC.

This chain links TRBV7-8 with TRBJ1-1, with a possible D match to TRBD1 (5 bases). CDR1 and CDR2 (germline): SGHVS, FQNEAQ. V dropped 3 bases and J dropped 6 bases, with 8 bases sitting between them. This CDR3 spans 12 amino acids. CDR3 coding DNA: TGTGCCAGCAGCTTTTCGGGGGCTGAAGCTTTCTTT. Translated, it gives CASSFSGAEAFF.

CDR3 amino acids: CASSLNIYVAKNIQYF. CDR3 DNA sequence: TGCGCCAGCAGCTTAAATATCTACGTAGCCAAAAACATTCAGTACTTC. The rearrangement links TRBV23-1 to TRBJ2-4; D uncertain. TRBV23-1 has ORF status, its function being uncertain. The CDR3 has 16 amino acids. Deletions cut 6 bases from V and 0 bases from J, with 15 bases between.

This rearrangement joins TRBV2 to TRBJ2-3, with D unresolved. The CDR3 is 15 amino acids. The germline V gene encodes CDR1 SNHLY and CDR2 FYNNEI. Trimming cost V 6 bases and J 0 bases, with 13 bases left between them. CDR3 protein: CASRERTASTDTQYF. Here the CDR3 DNA reads TGTGCCAGCAGAGAACGAACAGCTAGCACAGATACGCAGTATTTT.

This clone has only a few counts. This sequence joins TRBV5-4 and TRBJ2-7; 12 bases align to TRBD1. The CDR3 extends over 16 amino acids. J was trimmed by 5 bases and V by 1 base; bases with no gene match: 7. The germline V gene encodes CDR1 SGHNT and CDR2 YYREEE (reference sequence). The CDR3 nucleotides are TGTGCCAGCAGCTTGCCCCCCGGGACAGGGGGCGACGAGCAGTACTTC. It encodes CASSLPPGTGGDEQYF. Supplemented by reference TRBV5-4 and TRBJ2-7, the full variable domain reads ETGVTQSPTHLIKTRGQQVTLRCSSQSGHNTVSWYQQALGQGPQFIFQYYREEENGRGNFPPRFSGLQFPNYSSELNVNALELDDSALYLCASSLPPGTGGDEQYFGPGTRLTVT.

The J gene is TRBJ2-7, the V gene TRBV7-8; 8 bases are a match to TRBD1. CDR1 and CDR2 from the germline V gene are SGHVS and FQNEAQ. Trimming took 1 base from V and 3 from J; bases not matched to a gene: 11. The CDR3 covers 17 residues. In nucleotides, the CDR3 is TGTGCCAGCAGCTTAGGCGGTGTGGGGACAGGAGTCTACGAGCAGTACTTC. Its protein is CASSLGGVGTGVYEQYF.

The chain combines TRBV2 with TRBJ2-3; the D gene is possibly TRBD1 (5 bases). The CDR3 consists of 19 residues. CDR1 is SNHLY, CDR2 FYNNEI, per germline. V dropped 6 bases and J dropped 0 bases, with 25 bases sitting between them. CDR3 sequence: CASRETLTIQVTSTDTQYF. The CDR3 coding sequence is TGTGCCAGCAGGGAGACCCTAACCATACAGGTTACAAGCACAGATACGCAGTATTTT.

This sequence joins TRBV29-1 and TRBJ2-7, with 9 bases that match TRBD1. V gave up 7 bases and J gave up 6 bases; unmatched junction bases: 10. This CDR3 contains 13 residues. The germline V gene encodes CDR1 SQVTM and CDR2 ANQGSEA. CDR3 DNA sequence: TGCAGCGCCAGGGACAGGGAGGTTGGCGAGCAGTACTTC. This translates into CSARDREVGEQYF.

The chain combines TRBV6-1 with TRBJ2-7; 9 bases agree with TRBD2. V shed 0 bases and J 0 bases; nucleotides not matched to a gene: 6. Per the germline V gene, CDR1 is MNHNS and CDR2 is SASEGT. The CDR3 consists of 17 residues. The CDR3 sequence: CASSEAGLARSSYEQYF. CDR3 bases: TGTGCCAGCAGTGAAGCCGGACTAGCGAGGAGCTCCTACGAGCAGTACTTC.

This clone was detected only a few times. The genes are TRBV5-1 and TRBJ2-7; D gene ambiguous. The CDR3 totals 16 residues. From germline, CDR1 is SGHRS and CDR2 YFSETQ. V shed 0 bases and J shed 2 bases, with 15 bases lying between them. The CDR3 reads CASSLGLRDYPYEQYF. The CDR3 nucleotides are TGCGCCAGCAGCTTGGGTCTTAGAGATTACCCCTACGAGCAGTACTTC.